Below, 20 T cell receptor beta chains from the same sample are listed, as sequenced in a study of shared clonotypes between healthy human individuals (dated by TCRdb to the early 2020s). Libraries were constructed by the immunoSEQ multiplex PCR assay. Imported from immuneACCESS, the table was reduced by TCRdb to in-frame sequences with V and J called. These copies leave out some clones; in studies compared against another copy, an unresolved V gene accounts for under half, and the cause of the remainder is not known. This sample holds 950,000 to 1,300,000 clones; under 80% were observed only once. The ten largest clones take up over 1.3% of the sample. The sequenced sample consisted of memory CD4+ T cells sorted from blood. This sample's cell subset or site label indicates: CD45RA-negative fraction. The source of these receptors is a man aged 18-30 years in good health.

The chain is built from TRBV5-1 and TRBJ2-2, with TRBD1 identical over 9 bases. The CDR3 spans 16 residues. CDR1 and CDR2 (germline): SGHRS, YFSETQ. V shed 4 bases and J 6 bases; nucleotides not matched to a gene: 10. CDR3 DNA: TGCGCCAGCAGCCCACCGGGACAGGGTTCCTCCGGGGAGCTGTTTTTT. It encodes CASSPPGQGSSGELFF.

V gene TRBV25-1 combines with J gene TRBJ2-7, with a possible D match to TRBD1 (5 bases). Germline lookup yields CDR1 MGHDK and CDR2 SYGVNS. The V gene lost 1 base and the J gene lost 5 bases, with 12 bases spanning the gap. The CDR3 consists of 14 residues. CDR3 region: CASSESGRAHEQYF. The CDR3 DNA reads TGTGCCAGCAGTGAATCAGGCAGGGCCCACGAGCAGTACTTC.

This clone has only one observation. The CDR3 DNA reads TGTGCCAGCAGCGGGTCGACAGGGGTCGAGCAGTACTTC. Protein sequence: CASSGSTGVEQYF. The genes are TRBV5-4 and TRBJ2-7; 8 nucleotides match TRBD1. The J segment lost 6 bases and the V segment lost 4 bases, leaving 6 bases of the junction unmatched. Germline V lookup: CDR1 SGHNT, CDR2 YYREEE (reference sequence). The CDR3 runs to 13 residues.

This clone was seen only a few times. The V and J genes are TRBV12-5 and TRBJ1-6; D is undetermined. This CDR3 contains 14 residues. V was trimmed by 1 base and J by 6 bases, leaving 7 bases between them. The germline gives CDR1 LGHNT, CDR2 FRNRAP. CDR3 nucleotides: TGTGCTAGTGGTTTGGACAGTGCTAATTCACCCCTCCACTTT. This encodes CASGLDSANSPLHF.

There are a few counts of this clone. The sample carries other DNA sequences with the same CDR3. The V and J genes are TRBV2 and TRBJ2-2; possible D gene TRBD1, 6 bases. CDR1 SNHLY and CDR2 FYNNEI come from the germline V gene. This CDR3 contains 14 residues. The V gene lost 0 bases and the J gene lost 4 bases, with 6 bases spanning the gap. The CDR3 nucleotides are TGTGCCAGCAGTGAAGCAGGGGGCACCGGGGAGCTGTTTTTT. It encodes CASSEAGGTGELFF.

CDR3 sequence (DNA): TGTGCCAGCAGAAAAGAAGGTCCTTCCCTCTATGGCTACACCTTC. Amino acid sequence: CASRKEGPSLYGYTF. The chain is built from TRBV27 and TRBJ1-2; D uncertain. Trimming left V 6 bases short and J 4 bases short, with 18 bases between. From germline, CDR1 is MNHEY and CDR2 SMNVEV (reference sequence). The CDR3 runs to 15 residues.

The chain carries TRBV2 and TRBJ1-6; 9 bases align to TRBD1. CDR1 is SNHLY, CDR2 FYNNEI, per germline. The junction had 7 bases not matched to a gene; V was cut back by 6 bases and J by 7 bases. The CDR3 covers 15 residues. The CDR3 reads CASRETGGRNSPLHF. CDR3 nucleotides: TGTGCCAGCAGGGAGACAGGGGGTCGGAATTCACCCCTCCACTTT. Using reference TRBV2 and TRBJ1-6 for the parts outside the CDR3, the full variable domain is EPEVTQTPSHQVTQMGQEVILRCVPISNHLYFYWYRQILGQKVEFLVSFYNNEISEKSEIFDDQFSVERPDGSNFTLKIRSTKLEDSAMYFCASRETGGRNSPLHFGNGTRLTVT.

The chain joins TRBV11-2 to TRBJ1-3; D gene ambiguous. Germline V gene sequence: CDR1 SGHAT, CDR2 FQNNGV. V was trimmed by 5 bases and J by 0 bases, leaving 14 bases between them. The CDR3 covers 16 residues. The CDR3 protein is CASSPQLGNSGNTIYF. The CDR3 bases are TGTGCCAGCAGCCCTCAATTAGGTAACTCTGGAAACACCATATATTTT.

This clone has only one observation. J is TRBJ2-5 and V is TRBV5-4; 9 bases are a match to TRBD2. The trim removed 2 bases at V and 5 bases at J, leaving 7 bases unmatched. CDR1 is SGHNT and CDR2 is YYREEE in the germline V gene (reference sequence). The CDR3 length is 15 residues. Written as DNA, the CDR3 is TGTGCCAGCAGCTTAGGCGGGGGGGCAACGGAGACCCAGTACTTC. It specifies CASSLGGGATETQYF.

Only a few counts were recorded for this clone. The gene calls are TRBV11-2 and TRBJ1-1, with unresolved D. Germline V lookup: CDR1 SGHAT, CDR2 FQNNGV. With 2 bases removed from V and 4 bases from J, the gap between germline ends came to 8 bases. CDR3 size: 13 residues. The CDR3 is CASSLQGITEAFF. The CDR3 coding sequence is TGTGCCAGCAGCTTACAAGGGATCACTGAAGCTTTCTTT. Complete variable domain (other parts from reference TRBV11-2 and TRBJ1-1): EAGVAQSPRYKIIEKRQSVAFWCNPISGHATLYWYQQILGQGPKLLIQFQNNGVVDDSQLPKDRFSAERLKGVDSTLKIQPAKLEDSAVYLCASSLQGITEAFFGQGTRLTVV.

The gene calls are TRBV5-4 and TRBJ1-1; D gene uncertain. The V gene's germline CDR1 is SGHNT and CDR2 YYREEE (reference sequence). The CDR3 totals 15 residues. V was cut by 0 bases and J by 0 bases, with 9 bases left in between. CDR3 residues: CASSLAGLMNTEAFF. The CDR3 DNA sequence: TGTGCCAGCAGCTTGGCCGGCCTCATGAACACTGAAGCTTTCTTT. The entire variable domain, with the rest obtained from reference TRBV5-4 and TRBJ1-1, is as follows: ETGVTQSPTHLIKTRGQQVTLRCSSQSGHNTVSWYQQALGQGPQFIFQYYREEENGRGNFPPRFSGLQFPNYSSELNVNALELDDSALYLCASSLAGLMNTEAFFGQGTRLTVV.

The rearrangement joins TRBV5-1 to TRBJ1-1; D is unclear. Germline V gene lookup returns CDR1 SGHRS and CDR2 YFSETQ. The germline V and J ends were trimmed by 1 base and 0 bases, with 7 bases remaining between them. This CDR3 is 14 amino acids long. CDR3 sequence reads: CASSLTEMNTEAFF. The DNA of the CDR3 is TGCGCCAGCAGCTTGACGGAGATGAACACTGAAGCTTTCTTT.

The rearrangement links TRBV6-1 to TRBJ2-2, with TRBD2 identical over 10 bases. J lost 4 bases, V lost 3 bases, and 5 bases had no gene match. CDR1 is MNHNS and CDR2 is SASEGT in the germline V gene. The CDR3 is 16 residues long. The CDR3, as DNA: TGTGCCAGCAGTGAGGCAAGCGGGAGGGGCACCGGGGAGCTGTTTTTT. It encodes CASSEASGRGTGELFF.

The chain combines TRBV27 with TRBJ1-2, with D perhaps TRBD1 (5 bases). The CDR3 extends over 14 amino acids. V was shortened by 5 bases and J by 1 base, with 11 bases between the two germline ends. Germline assignment: CDR1 MNHEY and CDR2 SMNVEV (reference sequence). The chain's CDR3 is CASSPREHNYGYTF. CDR3 in DNA: TGTGCCAGCAGTCCCAGGGAGCATAACTATGGCTACACCTTC.

The chain has TRBV5-4 and TRBJ1-4; D may be TRBD1 (5 bases). CDR1 is SGHNT and CDR2 is YYREEE in the germline V gene (reference sequence). Trimming left V 3 bases short and J 5 bases short, with 14 bases between. The CDR3 is made up of 15 amino acids. The CDR3 spells CASSSQGLRNEKLFF. The CDR3 nucleotides are TGTGCCAGCAGCTCCCAGGGACTCAGAAATGAAAAACTGTTTTTT.

Notes on this clone: Other DNA sequences from this sample encode an identical CDR3 as well. The J gene is TRBJ1-3, the V gene TRBV29-1; D is ambiguous. Trimming left V 4 bases short and J 0 bases short, with 10 bases between. CDR1 SQVTM and CDR2 ANQGSEA come from the germline V gene. This CDR3 contains 14 residues. CDR3 nucleotide sequence: TGCAGCGTTGCCGGGCAGAGCTCTGGAAACACCATATATTTT. This translates into CSVAGQSSGNTIYF.

The V and J genes are TRBV7-9 and TRBJ2-3; 9 bases align to TRBD2. The V and J ends lost 1 base and 5 bases, in that order; junction bases with no gene match: 4. This CDR3 is built from 15 residues. Germline V gene lookup returns CDR1 SEHNR and CDR2 FQNEAQ (reference sequence). In DNA, the CDR3 is TGTGCCAGCAGCTTAGTAAGAGCGGGGGGAGATACGCAGTATTTT. Amino acid sequence: CASSLVRAGGDTQYF.

A single count supports this clone. The rearrangement links TRBV4-2 to TRBJ2-1; D gene unclear. This CDR3 is 13 amino acids long. Deletions cut 0 bases from V and 10 bases from J, with 10 bases between. Germline V lookup: CDR1 LGHNA, CDR2 YNFKEQ. The CDR3 loop is CASSQDGVGEQFF. The CDR3 DNA reads TGTGCCAGCAGCCAAGATGGGGTGGGGGAGCAGTTCTTC.

This clone showed up just a few times. Other DNA sequences in the same sample also yield this CDR3. The chain couples TRBV6-6 to TRBJ2-3; D gene unclear. CDR3 size: 12 residues. The germline gives CDR1 MNHNY, CDR2 SVGAGI (reference sequence). V lost 6 bases and J lost 0, with 4 bases in between. CDR3 in DNA: TGTGCCAGCAGCCTTAGCACAGATACGCAGTATTTT. It yields the protein CASSLSTDTQYF.

CDR3 DNA: TGCGCCAGCAGCCCAGGACAAGGCTATGGCTACACCTTC. Encoded protein: CASSPGQGYGYTF. The chain employs TRBV5-1 and TRBJ1-2; tentatively, D is TRBD1 (5 bases). The CDR3 length is 13 residues. V lost 4 bases and J lost 4, with 11 bases in between. CDR1 is SGHRS and CDR2 is YFSETQ in the germline V gene. Full variable domain (missing parts from reference TRBV5-1 and TRBJ1-2): KAGVTQTPRYLIKTRGQQVTLSCSPISGHRSVSWYQQTPGQGLQFLFEYFSETQRNKGNFPGRFSGRQFSNSRSEMNVSTLELGDSALYLCASSPGQGYGYTFGSGTRLTVV.